This is a list of T cell receptor beta chains from one sample in a study of lymphopenia after photon versus proton radiotherapy. Here immunoSEQ multiplex PCR was the method, and the copy in TCRdb shows in-frame clones only, minus some. The sample lists about 60,000 clones, approximately 88% occurring once. Sequenced here: peripheral blood, sampled from a patient treated with proton-based radiotherapy. These receptors were collected from a man aged 55 to 69 with pancreatic cancer. CDR3s include the opening cysteine and the closing phenylalanine or tryptophan. Each record gives: clone size, D gene, J gene, V gene, CDR3 protein. D genes are given only for firm matches. Some rows mark clone size as missing; the rest say once, few, many or name a class of expanded clone.

clone_size: NA; d_call: NA; j_call: TRBJ2-1; v_call: TRBV28; cdr3_aa: CASSLTGVGVNEQFF
clone_size: NA; d_call: NA; j_call: TRBJ2-7; v_call: TRBV11-2; cdr3_aa: CASSIVKKRGAWEQYF
clone_size: NA; d_call: NA; j_call: TRBJ1-4; v_call: TRBV5-4; cdr3_aa: CASSLGATNEKLFF
clone_size: NA; d_call: NA; j_call: TRBJ2-3; v_call: TRBV28; cdr3_aa: CASSPIRRAGDTQYF
clone_size: NA; d_call: NA; j_call: TRBJ1-1; v_call: TRBV19; cdr3_aa: CASSISLLADTEAFF
clone_size: once; d_call: NA; j_call: TRBJ2-1; v_call: TRBV5-1; cdr3_aa: CASSLTGRSYNEQFF
clone_size: few; d_call: TRBD1; j_call: TRBJ1-2; v_call: TRBV5-1; cdr3_aa: CASSLSQGVDYTF
clone_size: NA; d_call: TRBD2; j_call: TRBJ2-3; v_call: TRBV5-1; cdr3_aa: CASSSGLAGRTDTQYF
clone_size: few; d_call: NA; j_call: TRBJ1-2; v_call: TRBV5-1; cdr3_aa: CASSLEGVTGYTF
clone_size: NA; d_call: TRBD1; j_call: TRBJ2-7; v_call: TRBV5-1; cdr3_aa: CASSPPSGTVVTYEQYF
clone_size: NA; d_call: NA; j_call: TRBJ1-1; v_call: TRBV28; cdr3_aa: CASSNPTRAFF
clone_size: NA; d_call: NA; j_call: TRBJ1-5; v_call: TRBV6-5; cdr3_aa: CASSYFLGQPQHF
clone_size: NA; d_call: NA; j_call: TRBJ1-1; v_call: TRBV13; cdr3_aa: CASSLWGALNTEAFF
clone_size: once; d_call: NA; j_call: TRBJ2-7; v_call: TRBV7-2; cdr3_aa: CASSLGASSEQYF
clone_size: NA; d_call: TRBD2; j_call: TRBJ2-3; v_call: TRBV27; cdr3_aa: CASSWTSGRSQADTQYF
clone_size: NA; d_call: NA; j_call: TRBJ1-2; v_call: TRBV28; cdr3_aa: CASTPQRTDYGYTF
clone_size: NA; d_call: TRBD1; j_call: TRBJ2-4; v_call: TRBV2; cdr3_aa: CASSGTGGKNIQYF
clone_size: NA; d_call: TRBD1; j_call: TRBJ1-1; v_call: TRBV19; cdr3_aa: CASSQLPGQGSEAFF
clone_size: NA; d_call: TRBD1; j_call: TRBJ2-1; v_call: TRBV28; cdr3_aa: CASTDRVHNEQFF
clone_size: NA; d_call: TRBD1; j_call: TRBJ2-5; v_call: TRBV7-8; cdr3_aa: CASSFRTGGETQYF
clone_size: NA; d_call: NA; j_call: TRBJ1-2; v_call: TRBV5-1; cdr3_aa: CASSLLTGDGYTF
clone_size: NA; d_call: NA; j_call: TRBJ2-7; v_call: TRBV27; cdr3_aa: CASSPASDGYEQYF
clone_size: NA; d_call: NA; j_call: TRBJ1-2; v_call: TRBV5-4; cdr3_aa: CASTRWGDYGYTF
clone_size: NA; d_call: NA; j_call: TRBJ2-7; v_call: TRBV6-1; cdr3_aa: CASSEVVYGMILPGSGYEQYF
clone_size: NA; d_call: TRBD1; j_call: TRBJ1-1; v_call: TRBV7-6; cdr3_aa: CASRDSQGANTEAFF
clone_size: NA; d_call: TRBD2; j_call: TRBJ2-1; v_call: TRBV11-2; cdr3_aa: CASSWAGTSGAGEQFF
clone_size: once; d_call: NA; j_call: TRBJ2-3; v_call: TRBV7-9; cdr3_aa: CASSLVSGPTDTQYF
clone_size: NA; d_call: TRBD2; j_call: TRBJ2-3; v_call: TRBV5-1; cdr3_aa: CASSHQLAGGRTDTQYF
clone_size: once; d_call: NA; j_call: TRBJ2-1; v_call: TRBV29-1; cdr3_aa: CSAEVTNNEQFF
clone_size: NA; d_call: NA; j_call: TRBJ2-5; v_call: TRBV5-4; cdr3_aa: CASSSSGREETQYF
clone_size: NA; d_call: NA; j_call: TRBJ1-1; v_call: TRBV6-5; cdr3_aa: CASTDPRENTEAFF
clone_size: NA; d_call: NA; j_call: TRBJ2-5; v_call: TRBV11-1; cdr3_aa: CASSPRSGTYGFQETQYF
clone_size: once; d_call: NA; j_call: TRBJ2-3; v_call: TRBV7-6; cdr3_aa: CASSFGRTTDTQYF
clone_size: few; d_call: NA; j_call: TRBJ2-7; v_call: TRBV2; cdr3_aa: CASKTGRENYEQYF
clone_size: NA; d_call: NA; j_call: TRBJ2-2; v_call: TRBV5-8; cdr3_aa: CASSFSWDPLGGELFF
clone_size: NA; d_call: TRBD1; j_call: TRBJ1-5; v_call: TRBV6-1; cdr3_aa: CASTRTGDLGPQHF
clone_size: NA; d_call: NA; j_call: TRBJ2-7; v_call: TRBV30; cdr3_aa: CAWSVTRRQFEQYF
clone_size: NA; d_call: NA; j_call: TRBJ2-5; v_call: TRBV29-1; cdr3_aa: CSVEGRGETQYF
clone_size: NA; d_call: TRBD2; j_call: TRBJ2-1; v_call: TRBV30; cdr3_aa: CAWVGLDEQFF
clone_size: NA; d_call: TRBD1; j_call: TRBJ1-4; v_call: TRBV27; cdr3_aa: CASSFGQGRLFF
clone_size: NA; d_call: TRBD1; j_call: TRBJ2-7; v_call: TRBV28; cdr3_aa: CASSLTGGGSYEQYF
clone_size: once; d_call: TRBD2; j_call: TRBJ2-3; v_call: TRBV18; cdr3_aa: CASSHSGRALDTQYF
clone_size: NA; d_call: NA; j_call: TRBJ2-5; v_call: TRBV6-6; cdr3_aa: CASSPLGGETQYF
clone_size: few; d_call: NA; j_call: TRBJ2-3; v_call: TRBV7-6; cdr3_aa: CASSLFLGGTDTQYF
clone_size: once; d_call: NA; j_call: TRBJ2-7; v_call: TRBV14; cdr3_aa: CASSPTLQGIHRGYEQYF
clone_size: NA; d_call: NA; j_call: TRBJ2-5; v_call: TRBV2; cdr3_aa: CASRVSRQTQYF
clone_size: NA; d_call: TRBD1; j_call: TRBJ2-3; v_call: TRBV7-2; cdr3_aa: CATNRGFRDTQYF
clone_size: NA; d_call: TRBD2; j_call: TRBJ2-3; v_call: TRBV28; cdr3_aa: CASSSRREGQKDTQYF
clone_size: NA; d_call: TRBD2; j_call: TRBJ2-1; v_call: TRBV29-1; cdr3_aa: CSVGLAVFNEQFF
clone_size: NA; d_call: NA; j_call: TRBJ2-3; v_call: TRBV6-6; cdr3_aa: CASSYSKGDVDTQYF
clone_size: NA; d_call: TRBD2; j_call: TRBJ2-7; v_call: TRBV27; cdr3_aa: CASSFLAGVSEQYF
clone_size: few; d_call: TRBD2; j_call: TRBJ2-2; v_call: TRBV7-9; cdr3_aa: CASSLLQGLDMNTGELFF
clone_size: NA; d_call: NA; j_call: TRBJ1-2; v_call: TRBV7-2; cdr3_aa: CASSATGFYGYTF
clone_size: NA; d_call: NA; j_call: TRBJ2-3; v_call: TRBV2; cdr3_aa: CASSVMSTDTQYF
clone_size: once; d_call: TRBD1; j_call: TRBJ1-3; v_call: TRBV18; cdr3_aa: CASSPRTGASGNTIYF
clone_size: NA; d_call: NA; j_call: TRBJ1-5; v_call: TRBV6-6; cdr3_aa: CASSYENRATDQPQHF
clone_size: NA; d_call: NA; j_call: TRBJ2-3; v_call: TRBV29-1; cdr3_aa: CSVVQGTDTQYF
clone_size: NA; d_call: NA; j_call: TRBJ1-4; v_call: TRBV5-4; cdr3_aa: CASSYGPNEKLFF
clone_size: NA; d_call: TRBD1; j_call: TRBJ1-2; v_call: TRBV9; cdr3_aa: CASSVEDRGYGYTF
clone_size: NA; d_call: NA; j_call: TRBJ2-3; v_call: TRBV5-1; cdr3_aa: CASSIGVNTQYF